The present entry profiles one T cell receptor (beta chain) with its context. These data belong to a study of blood T cell repertoires in COVID-19. Study details: Sites across the United States, Italy and Spain contributed samples from acute and convalescent COVID-19. PBMCs, B-cell-depleted T cells, or T cells provided the cDNA or gDNA that made up the material.

How the authors handled the data: For nucleated cells, counts were estimated from reference gene primer amplification. Measured with immunoSEQ multiplex PCR; TCRdb has only the in-frame clones, and not every one. For V, J and clone size, that table is used; D and trimming come from the DNA. The sample yields fewer than 350,000 clones, around 88% seen once. Germline assignment: CDR1 ENHRY and CDR2 SYGVKD. This CDR3 region has 15 residues. V lost 3 bases, J lost 9 bases, and 11 bases stayed unmatched. The rearrangement joins TRBV10-3 to TRBJ1-3; 7 bases line up with TRBD1. The receptor comes from a woman in her 30s who had recovered from COVID-19. Sample: peripheral blood. The CDR3 coding sequence is TGTGCCATCAGTGACGTACAGGGGTCTCGGGGCACCATATATTTT. This sequence encodes CAISDVQGSRGTIYF.